This record concerns one TCR beta chain sequence. Construction of the TCRbeta library involved unique molecular identifiers. MiXCR, run by TCRdb on the PCR reads, gives a single entry per CDR3 protein. The sample contains about 600,000 distinct CDR3 sequences, roughly a tenth of which appear only once. The data originate from a study of T-cell reconstitution after alpha-beta-depleted transplantation in children. The CDR3 totals 20 residues. The source of this sequence is a human donor who donated a stem cell graft to a child with acute myeloid leukemia. The chain combines TRBV21-1 with TRBJ2-1; the tabulated D call, TRBD2, remains unverified against the DNA. TRBV21-1 is designated a pseudogene. Here the sequenced sample was PBMCs from the stem cell graft donor, taken from the stem cell graft. The CDR3 here is CASDTGEGKASESSYNEQFF. The CDR3 DNA sequence: TGTGCCAGCGATACGGGTGAAGGAAAGGCTAGCGAGAGCTCCTACAATGAGCAGTTCTTC.